What follows are 31 T cell receptor beta chains derived from one specimen sequenced in a study of regulatory T cells in long-lasting Graves disease. As to time point: newly diagnosed GD, antithyroid drugs for less than 3 months. Construction of the TCR library relied on RNA isolated from PBMCs. Arm-PCR with iRepertoire HTBI primers amplified the CDR3 regions for these TCR beta libraries. TCRdb called the multiplex PCR reads again in MiXCR, with one record for every CDR3 protein. The repertoire holds 350,000 to 500,000 distinct CDR3 sequences, with approximately 14% as singletons. The sample also formed part of further work on T cells in Graves' hyperthyroidism and ophthalmopathy.

This specimen consisted of peripheral blood mononuclear cells (PBMCs), obtained at new diagnosis, from a patient treated with antithyroid drugs. These receptors were taken from a woman between 45 and 60 years old with Graves disease.

A few counts support this clonotype. The chain has TRBV19 and TRBJ2-6; TRBD1 matches 12 bases. The germline gives CDR1 LNHDA, CDR2 SQIVND (reference sequence). The CDR3 loop spans 16 amino acids. V was pared by 10 bases and J by 1 base, with 5 bases of the junction left unmatched. In nucleotides, the CDR3 is TGTGCCACCTCGGGACAGGGGGCGTCTGGGGCCAACGTCCTGACTTTC. Translation: CATSGQGASGANVLTF.

This clonotype has ten or more counts. The chain recombines TRBV2 with TRBJ2-5; TRBD2 aligns across 8 bases. V trimming: 6 bases; J trimming: 5 bases; junction bases outside the gene matches: 8. This CDR3 spans 14 amino acids. In germline, CDR1 is SNHLY, CDR2 FYNNEI. The CDR3 reads CASRAGGVRETQYF. In DNA, the CDR3 is TGTGCCAGCAGGGCCGGGGGGGTACGGGAGACCCAGTACTTC.

The J gene is TRBJ2-4, the V gene TRBV19, with D perhaps given as TRBD1 or TRBD2 (5 bases each). Looked up from germline, CDR1 is LNHDA and CDR2 is SQIVND (reference sequence). Trimming stripped 4 bases from V and 4 bases from J, with 17 bases between. This CDR3 spans 16 amino acids. This CDR3 is CASSKDAVGGKNIQYF. CDR3 nucleotide sequence: TGTGCCAGTAGTAAGGACGCCGTTGGGGGAAAAAACATTCAGTACTTC.

At least ten counts were recorded for this clonotype. This chain uses TRBV7-9 with TRBJ2-5, with 9 positions matching TRBD2. Germline V gives CDR1 SEHNR, CDR2 FQNEAQ (reference sequence). The V gene end was trimmed by 5 bases and the J gene end by 1 base; junction bases not matched to a gene: 8. The CDR3 contains 16 residues. The DNA for the CDR3 is TGTGCCAGCAGCCCCAGACTAGCGGAAATCCAAGAGACCCAGTACTTC. It yields the protein CASSPRLAEIQETQYF.

The rearrangement joins TRBV4-1 to TRBJ1-4; D is ambiguous. This CDR3 is built from 16 residues. Germline loops: CDR1 MGHRA, CDR2 YSYEKL. V gave up 1 base and J gave up 0 bases, with 9 bases separating them. In nucleotides, the CDR3 is TGCGCCAGCAGCCAAGTTCACGTCTCAACTAATGAAAAACTGTTTTTT. As protein: CASSQVHVSTNEKLFF.

The sample holds many counts of this clonotype. The V and J genes are TRBV9 and TRBJ2-2; TRBD1 or TRBD2 may be the D gene (6 bases each). The germline V gene encodes CDR1 SGDLS and CDR2 YYNGEE. V dropped 0 bases and J dropped 9 bases, with 18 bases sitting between them. The CDR3 consists of 16 residues. As DNA, the CDR3 is TGTGCCAGCAGCGTAGCGGAGGGGGGAACCGGCCGGGAGCTGTTTTTT. Translated: CASSVAEGGTGRELFF.

This clonotype has only a few counts. V is TRBV29-1 and J is TRBJ2-6, with TRBD1 matching over 9 bases. CDR3 length: 17 residues. The V gene's germline CDR1 is SQVTM and CDR2 ANQGSEA. V was clipped by 6 bases and J by 0 bases; unmatched bases: 9. CDR3 coding DNA: TGCAGCGTGTCACAGGGGGCGCCCCGCTCTGGGGCCAACGTCCTGACTTTC. It specifies CSVSQGAPRSGANVLTF.

Comment on this clonotype: This may arise from a read error, as a much more abundant clone is one base away. The chain combines TRBV28 with TRBJ2-6, with D unresolved. Trimming cost V 10 bases and J 0 bases, with 10 bases left between them. The CDR3 contains 14 residues. Looked up from germline, CDR1 is MDHEN and CDR2 is SYDVKM. In DNA form, the CDR3 reads TGTGCCACCCGGAACAGCTCTGGGGCCAACGTCCTGACTTTC. This codes for CATRNSSGANVLTF.

This clonotype occurred many times. The chain is built from TRBV11-3 and TRBJ1-1, with a weak D call TRBD1 (6 bases). The germline gives CDR1 SGHNT, CDR2 YENEEA. The CDR3 is 14 residues long. Trimming pared 4 bases from V and 4 bases from J, leaving 13 bases between. CDR3 bases: TGTGCCAGCAGCTCGCTGGGACACAGCACTGAAGCTTTCTTT. This codes for CASSSLGHSTEAFF. The whole variable domain, remainder taken from reference TRBV11-3 and TRBJ1-1, is EAGVVQSPRYKIIEKKQPVAFWCNPISGHNTLYWYLQNLGQGPELLIRYENEEAVDDSQLPKDRFSAERLKGVDSTLKIQPAELGDSAVYLCASSSLGHSTEAFFGQGTRLTVV.

This clonotype was counted ten times or more. This chain uses TRBV28 with TRBJ2-7; 12 positions match TRBD1. The V and J ends lost 3 bases and 5 bases, in that order; junction bases with no gene match: 5. The CDR3 has 15 residues. Germline V gives CDR1 MDHEN, CDR2 SYDVKM. CDR3 amino acids: CASSFLGTGGHEQYF. As DNA, the CDR3 is TGTGCCAGCAGTTTCCTGGGGACAGGGGGCCACGAGCAGTACTTC. The whole variable domain, remainder taken from reference TRBV28 and TRBJ2-7, is DVKVTQSSRYLVKRTGEKVFLECVQDMDHENMFWYRQDPGLGLRLIYFSYDVKMKEKGDIPEGYSVSREKKERFSLILESASTNQTSMYLCASSFLGTGGHEQYFGPGTRLTVT.

This clonotype was seen many times. The chain employs TRBV10-3 and TRBJ2-2; 10 positions match TRBD2. This CDR3 is 16 amino acids long. V lost 2 bases and J lost 6; bases outside the gene matches: 6. Germline V gene data show CDR1 as ENHRY and CDR2 as SYGVKD. The CDR3 sequence is CAISEPSGSDAGELFF. The CDR3 DNA is TGTGCCATCAGTGAGCCTAGCGGGAGTGACGCCGGGGAGCTGTTTTTT.

This clonotype was seen at least ten times. The gene calls are TRBV7-2 and TRBJ2-1; 7 positions match TRBD2. The germline CDR1 and CDR2 sequences are SGHTA and FQGNSA. V lost 5 bases to trimming and J lost 0 bases; unmatched junction nucleotides: 7. CDR3 length equals 16 residues. The CDR3 nucleotides are TGTGCCAGCAGCCCCGAGCGGGGAAGCTCCTACAATGAGCAGTTCTTC. This gives the protein CASSPERGSSYNEQFF.

The chain employs TRBV14 and TRBJ1-6; 10 bases map to TRBD1. The CDR3 extends over 15 amino acids. Germline CDR1 is SGHDN and CDR2 is FVKESK. Trimming removed 6 bases from V and 7 bases from J; junction bases left unmatched: 6. This CDR3 is CASRPDRGRNSPLHF. CDR3 bases: TGTGCCAGCAGACCAGACAGGGGGCGAAATTCACCCCTCCACTTT.

This clonotype came up many times. The chain uses TRBV12-3 or TRBV12-4 and TRBJ2-7; maybe TRBD1 (6 bases). The CDR3 spans 12 residues. The ends were cut back, 10 bases at V and 3 bases at J, with 13 bases in the middle. In DNA form, the CDR3 reads TGTGCCACCCCCAGGGGAGTCTACGAGCAGTACTTC. It specifies CATPRGVYEQYF.

This clonotype has ten or more counts. The chain uses TRBV11-2 and TRBJ2-1, with 8 bases lining up with TRBD2. Unmatched junction bases numbered 5, after V lost 3 bases and J lost 1 base. The V gene's germline CDR1 is SGHAT and CDR2 FQNNGV. The CDR3 contains 16 residues. The CDR3 sequence is CASSFGLAVSYNEQFF. The CDR3 region has the DNA TGTGCCAGCAGCTTTGGACTAGCCGTGTCCTACAATGAGCAGTTCTTC.

This clonotype has a count of ten or more. The V and J genes are TRBV27 and TRBJ2-7; 11 nucleotides line up with TRBD1. There are 15 residues in the CDR3. Per germline, CDR1 MNHEY and CDR2 SMNVEV (reference sequence). V lost 5 bases and J lost 3; bases outside the gene matches: 6. The CDR3 here is CASSLWGQGDYEQYF. The CDR3 DNA is TGTGCCAGCAGTCTGTGGGGACAGGGGGACTACGAGCAGTACTTC.

The table lists this clonotype with many counts. The chain links TRBV5-1 to TRBJ2-5, with 9 bases identical to TRBD2. CDR1 and CDR2 (germline): SGHRS, YFSETQ. The V and J ends lost 4 bases and 2 bases, in that order; junction bases with no gene match: 6. The CDR3 extends over 15 amino acids. CDR3 nucleotide sequence: TGCGCCAGCAGCCCTGGACTAGCGCAACAAGAGACCCAGTACTTC. This encodes CASSPGLAQQETQYF.

At least ten counts were recorded for this clonotype. The J gene is TRBJ1-1, the V gene TRBV28; D is uncertain. The CDR3 has 14 residues. The germline CDR1 and CDR2 sequences are MDHEN and SYDVKM. With 3 bases removed from V and 5 bases from J, the gap between germline ends came to 13 bases. The CDR3 reads CASSFTDGLTEAFF. The CDR3 DNA follows: TGTGCCAGCAGTTTTACCGATGGGTTAACTGAAGCTTTCTTT.

This clonotype was counted many times. The J gene is TRBJ1-4, the V gene TRBV27; 8 bases fit TRBD1. This CDR3 is 14 amino acids long. V was clipped by 4 bases and J by 7 bases; unmatched bases: 5. The germline CDR1 and CDR2 sequences are MNHEY and SMNVEV (reference sequence). CDR3 coding DNA: TGTGCCAGCAGTTACAGGGGGGGCGGTGAAAAACTGTTTTTT. Amino acids: CASSYRGGGEKLFF.

This clonotype was detected only once. The chain is built from TRBV7-2 and TRBJ1-6; no reliable D call. Trimming stripped 5 bases from V and 3 bases from J, with 11 bases between. The CDR3 has 15 amino acids. The V gene's germline CDR1 is SGHTA and CDR2 FQGNSA. The CDR3 DNA is TGTGCCAGCAGCGTAGAACAGAGCTATAATTCACCCCTCCACTTT. The encoded protein is CASSVEQSYNSPLHF.

With regard to this clonotype: This may arise from a read error, as a much more abundant clone is one base away. The rearrangement joins TRBV5-1 to TRBJ2-1, with 10 bases lining up with TRBD2. In germline, CDR1 is SGHRS, CDR2 YFSETQ. The CDR3 has 16 residues. The V and J ends lost 0 bases and 10 bases, in that order; junction bases with no gene match: 10. The CDR3, as DNA: TGCGCCAGCAGCTTGGTGCCTAGCGGGAGAGCACACGAGCAGTTCTTC. Its protein is CASSLVPSGRAHEQFF.

Only a few counts were recorded for this clonotype. The chain couples TRBV28 to TRBJ1-1; 7 bases align to TRBD1. J was trimmed by 3 bases and V by 6 bases; bases with no gene match: 7. Germline CDR1 reads MDHEN; CDR2 reads SYDVKM. The CDR3 contains 14 residues. The chain's CDR3 is CASRIDRADTEAFF. The CDR3 region has the DNA TGTGCCAGCAGGATAGACAGGGCTGACACTGAAGCTTTCTTT.

This clonotype was seen a few times. The chain recombines TRBV12-3 or TRBV12-4 with TRBJ1-5; D is ambiguous. V lost 6 bases, J lost 9 bases, and 12 bases lay in between. The CDR3 contains 12 residues. CDR3 sequence: CASSLDRRPQHF. The CDR3 region has the DNA TGTGCCAGCAGCCTCGACCGTCGGCCCCAGCATTTT.

Points on this clonotype: The CDR3 carries no conserved terminal phenylalanine or tryptophan, so it likely arises from a read error. Here the CDR3 DNA reads TGTGCCTGGAACCAAGGACACGCTAATGAAAAACTGTTTTGT. This encodes CAWNQGHANEKLFC. The chain links TRBV30 to TRBJ1-4, with D maybe TRBD1 (5 bases). V lost 4 bases and J 3 bases, leaving 12 bases between the germline ends. CDR1 is GTSNPN, CDR2 SVGIG, per germline (reference sequence). The CDR3 sequence is 14 residues long.

This clonotype appeared many times. The genes are TRBV2 and TRBJ2-7; 12 bases map to TRBD2. CDR1 and CDR2 from the germline V gene are SNHLY and FYNNEI. The junction had 11 bases not matched to a gene; V was cut back by 7 bases and J by 7 bases. The CDR3 totals 15 residues. The CDR3 DNA follows: TGTGCCAGCATCGAGCTAGCGGGAGGGCCTGGGGAGCAGTACTTC. Residues: CASIELAGGPGEQYF.

In this sample, this clonotype turned up many times. The chain joins TRBV3-1 to TRBJ2-7, with D possibly TRBD2 on 6 matching bases. V was shortened by 4 bases and J by 3 bases, with 13 bases between the two germline ends. The CDR3 has 14 amino acids. Germline-derived CDR1 and CDR2 are LGHDT and YNNKEL (reference sequence). The CDR3 DNA is TGTGCCAGCAGCCCCTCCGGGGGAGGCTACGAGCAGTACTTC. It specifies CASSPSGGGYEQYF.

This clonotype showed up many times. The chain recombines TRBV18 with TRBJ2-1, with D maybe TRBD2 (5 bases). Trimming took 3 bases from V and 8 from J, leaving 5 bases between them. The CDR3 is made up of 11 amino acids. The germline CDR1 and CDR2 sequences are KGHSH and LQKENI. The CDR3 DNA reads TGTGCCAGCTCACCCGGGGATGAGCAGTTCTTC. Its translation: CASSPGDEQFF.

This clonotype was recorded at least ten times. V usage is TRBV2 and J usage is TRBJ1-2; D is ambiguous. This CDR3 region has 11 residues. V was shortened by 9 bases and J by 2 bases, with 7 bases between the two germline ends. Germline V gene data show CDR1 as SNHLY and CDR2 as FYNNEI. The CDR3 DNA follows: TGTGCCAGTGGCACCAACTATGGCTACACCTTC. This gives the protein CASGTNYGYTF.

This clonotype has a handful of counts. The J gene is TRBJ1-4, the V gene TRBV5-6; D gene ambiguous. This CDR3 spans 15 amino acids. CDR1 is SGHDT and CDR2 is YYEEEE in the germline V gene. With 5 bases removed from V and 3 bases from J, the gap between germline ends came to 14 bases. The CDR3 protein is CASRRYARSNEKLFF. Written as DNA, the CDR3 is TGTGCCAGCAGGCGCTATGCTCGCTCTAATGAAAAACTGTTTTTT.

This clonotype showed up many times. The chain is built from TRBV2 and TRBJ1-5, with a tentative D call TRBD1 (6 bases). CDR1 and CDR2 (germline): SNHLY, FYNNEI. V was cut by 6 bases and J by 3 bases, with 15 bases left in between. There are 15 residues in the CDR3. Written as DNA, the CDR3 is TGTGCCAGCAGCAAACAGGGTATTTCCAATCAGCCCCAGCATTTT. Protein: CASSKQGISNQPQHF.

V and J are TRBV3-1 and TRBJ2-1, with 11 positions matching TRBD2. This CDR3 spans 18 amino acids. CDR1 and CDR2 from the germline V gene are LGHDT and YNNKEL (reference sequence). V was pared by 4 bases and J by 5 bases, with 13 bases of the junction left unmatched. The DNA for the CDR3 is TGTGCCAGCAGCCGGCCCGGGACTAGCGGAAACAAGGACAATGAGCAGTTCTTC. Residues: CASSRPGTSGNKDNEQFF.